This T cell receptor (beta chain) was sequenced during a study of human T cells and chemical hapten exposure. Time point: patch test 3, about 24 weeks after DPC sensitization. Stated treatment: therapeutic diphenylcyclopropenone sensitization with weekly scalp DPC. Suited to DPC and affected by alopecia, the donors ranged from 18 to 70 years old. Authors' processing steps: Samples ranged from roughly 23,224 to 700,000 TCRs, with a median of roughly 95,000. Using its own MiXCR run on the RACE reads, TCRdb lists one record per CDR3 protein. TCRdb's processing, not the authors', yielded these V and J calls. This table holds roughly 50,000 distinct CDR3 sequences, 9.9% found once. This clonotype was seen at least ten times. Trimming took 7 bases from V and 3 from J, leaving 15 bases between them. Germline lookup yields CDR1 MNHEY and CDR2 SVGAGI. The CDR3 loop spans 15 amino acids.

This chain joins TRBV6-5 and TRBJ2-2; D is perhaps TRBD1 or TRBD2 (7 bases each). This clonotype was obtained from a woman between 35 and 50 years old with alopecia areata. Some clones in this sample may be carry-over from other donors' samples. The sequencing here drew on whole blood, taken in connection with sensitization to the hapten diphenylcyclopropenone (DPC). DNA of the CDR3: TGTGCCAGCACGGATTCAGGGGGGGACACCGGGGAGCTGTTTTTT. This codes for CASTDSGGDTGELFF.